This T cell receptor (beta chain) was identified during a study of molecular identifiers for immune sequencing clone quantification. TCRdb itself ran the PCR reads through MiXCR, one entry per CDR3 protein. The sample includes over 55,000 distinct CDR3 sequences, 15% to 20% seen only once; the top ten take about 1.5%. General study findings and limits: Among approximately 1 million naive cells, as was reported, spiked Jurkat TCR RNA from one cell was detectable.

The sample holds many counts of this clonotype. The target antigen is unknown. Naive CD8 libraries came from around 18,000 to 910,000 sorted cells with 10%, 30% or 50% RNA. This receptor was taken from a human donor in good health. Some libraries in this study had Jurkat cell RNA spiked in. Material: naive CD8+ T cells from blood, with Jurkat cell RNA spiked in. The subset was: FACS-sorted CD8+CD4-CCR7+CD45RA+ naive T cells.

The DNA for the CDR3 is TGTGCCAGCAGTTTAGAAGTCTACACTGAAGCTTTCTTT. As protein: CASSLEVYTEAFF. The rearrangement joins TRBV12-3 or TRBV12-4 to TRBJ1-1; no firm D call. The CDR3 sequence is 13 residues long. Between the trimmed V and J ends, which lost 1 base and 3 bases, there was a span of 6 bases.